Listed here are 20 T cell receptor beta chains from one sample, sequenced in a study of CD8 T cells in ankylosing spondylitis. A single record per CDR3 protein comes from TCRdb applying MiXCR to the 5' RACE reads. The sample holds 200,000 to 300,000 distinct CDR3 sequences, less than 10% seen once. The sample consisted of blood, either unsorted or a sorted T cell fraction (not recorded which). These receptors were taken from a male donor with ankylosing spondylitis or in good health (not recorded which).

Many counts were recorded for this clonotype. DNA for the CDR3: TGCGCCAGCAGCCAAGTTACAGAGGGAAGCGAGCAGTACTTC. It yields the protein CASSQVTEGSEQYF. The V and J genes are TRBV4-1 and TRBJ2-7; D possibly corresponds to TRBD2 (5 bases). Germline-derived CDR1 and CDR2 are MGHRA and YSYEKL. This CDR3 is 14 amino acids long. Deletions cut 1 base from V and 6 bases from J, with 13 bases between.

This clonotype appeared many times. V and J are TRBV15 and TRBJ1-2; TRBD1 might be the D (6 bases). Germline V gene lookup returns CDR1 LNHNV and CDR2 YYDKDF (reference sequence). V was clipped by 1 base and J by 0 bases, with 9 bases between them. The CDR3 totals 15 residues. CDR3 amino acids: CATSRADRTNYGYTF. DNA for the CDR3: TGTGCCACCAGCAGAGCCGACAGGACTAACTATGGCTACACCTTC.

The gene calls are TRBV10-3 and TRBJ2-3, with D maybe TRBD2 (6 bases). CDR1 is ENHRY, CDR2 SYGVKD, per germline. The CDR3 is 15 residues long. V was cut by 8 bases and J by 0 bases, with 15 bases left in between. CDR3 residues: CAIWPGRPSTDTQYF. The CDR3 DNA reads TGTGCCATCTGGCCAGGGAGGCCTAGCACAGATACGCAGTATTTT.

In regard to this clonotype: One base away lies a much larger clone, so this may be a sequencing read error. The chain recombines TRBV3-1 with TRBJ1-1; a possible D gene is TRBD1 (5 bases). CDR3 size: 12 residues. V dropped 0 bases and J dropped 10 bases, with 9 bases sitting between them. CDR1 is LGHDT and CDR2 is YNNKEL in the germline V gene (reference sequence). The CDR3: CASSQEGAAAFF. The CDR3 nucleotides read TGTGCCAGCAGCCAAGAAGGGGCGGCAGCTTTCTTT.

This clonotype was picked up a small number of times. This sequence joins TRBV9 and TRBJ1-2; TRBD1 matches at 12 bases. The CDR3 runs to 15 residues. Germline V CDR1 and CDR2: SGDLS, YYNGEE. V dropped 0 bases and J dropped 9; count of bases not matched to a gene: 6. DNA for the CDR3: TGTGCCAGCAGCGTAGAGGGACAGGGGGCCGTCAGCTACACCTTC. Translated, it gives CASSVEGQGAVSYTF. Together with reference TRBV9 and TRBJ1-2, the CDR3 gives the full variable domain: DSGVTQTPKHLITATGQRVTLRCSPRSGDLSVYWYQQSLDQGLQFLIQYYNGEERAKGNILERFSAQQFPDLHSELNLSSLELGDSALYFCASSVEGQGAVSYTFGSGTRLTVV.

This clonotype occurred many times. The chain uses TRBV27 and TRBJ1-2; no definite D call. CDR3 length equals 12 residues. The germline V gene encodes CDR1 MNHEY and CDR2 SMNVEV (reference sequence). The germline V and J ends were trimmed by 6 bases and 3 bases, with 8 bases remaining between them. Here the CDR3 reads CASRSRDYGYTF. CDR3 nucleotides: TGTGCCAGCAGGAGTAGAGACTATGGCTACACCTTC.

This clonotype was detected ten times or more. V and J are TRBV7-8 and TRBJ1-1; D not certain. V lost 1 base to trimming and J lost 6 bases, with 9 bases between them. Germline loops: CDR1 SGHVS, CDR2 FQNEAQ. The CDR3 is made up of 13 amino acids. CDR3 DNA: TGTGCCAGCAGCTTAGGGTCGCAGGCTGAAGCTTTCTTT. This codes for CASSLGSQAEAFF.

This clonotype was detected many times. In nucleotides, the CDR3 is TGTGCCAGCAGTTTCCCCAGGGAAGGGCTAGAGCAGTACTTC. Amino acid sequence: CASSFPREGLEQYF. The gene calls are TRBV28 and TRBJ2-7, with a tentative D call TRBD1 (5 bases). V gave up 3 bases and J gave up 7 bases, with 16 bases separating them. CDR3 length: 14 amino acids. Germline V gives CDR1 MDHEN, CDR2 SYDVKM. Using reference TRBV28 and TRBJ2-7 for the parts outside the CDR3, the full variable domain is DVKVTQSSRYLVKRTGEKVFLECVQDMDHENMFWYRQDPGLGLRLIYFSYDVKMKEKGDIPEGYSVSREKKERFSLILESASTNQTSMYLCASSFPREGLEQYFGPGTRLTVT.

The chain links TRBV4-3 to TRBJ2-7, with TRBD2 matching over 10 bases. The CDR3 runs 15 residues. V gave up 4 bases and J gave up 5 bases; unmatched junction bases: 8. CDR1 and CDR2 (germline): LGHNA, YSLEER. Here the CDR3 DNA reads TGCGCCAGCAGCCGAGAGCTAGCGGGAGTCCACGAGCAGTACTTC. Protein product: CASSRELAGVHEQYF.

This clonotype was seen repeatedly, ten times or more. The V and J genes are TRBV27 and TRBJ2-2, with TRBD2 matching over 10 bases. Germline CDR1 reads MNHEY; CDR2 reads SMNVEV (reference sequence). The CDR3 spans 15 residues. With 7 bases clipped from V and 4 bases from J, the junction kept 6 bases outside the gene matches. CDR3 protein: CASNPGTSVTGELFF. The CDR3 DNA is TGTGCCAGCAACCCCGGGACTAGCGTCACCGGGGAGCTGTTTTTT.

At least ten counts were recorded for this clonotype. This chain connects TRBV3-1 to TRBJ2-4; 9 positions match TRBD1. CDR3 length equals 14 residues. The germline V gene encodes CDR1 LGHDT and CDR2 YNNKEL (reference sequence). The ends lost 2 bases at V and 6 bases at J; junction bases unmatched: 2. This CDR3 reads CASSQTDRGNIQYF. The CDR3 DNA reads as TGTGCCAGCAGCCAAACGGACAGGGGAAACATTCAGTACTTC.

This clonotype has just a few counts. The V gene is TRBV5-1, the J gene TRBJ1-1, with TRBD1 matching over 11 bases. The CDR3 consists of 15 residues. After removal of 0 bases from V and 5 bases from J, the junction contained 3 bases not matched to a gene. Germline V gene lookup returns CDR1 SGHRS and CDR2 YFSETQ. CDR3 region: CASSLVGDRGTEAFF. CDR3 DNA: TGCGCCAGCAGCTTGGTGGGGGACAGGGGGACTGAAGCTTTCTTT.

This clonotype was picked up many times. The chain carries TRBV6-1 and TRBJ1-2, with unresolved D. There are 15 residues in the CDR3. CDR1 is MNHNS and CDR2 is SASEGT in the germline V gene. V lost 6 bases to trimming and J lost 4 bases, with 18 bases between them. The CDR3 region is CASSSLIGSLYGYTF. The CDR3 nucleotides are TGTGCCAGCAGCTCCCTCATCGGGAGTCTCTATGGCTACACCTTC.

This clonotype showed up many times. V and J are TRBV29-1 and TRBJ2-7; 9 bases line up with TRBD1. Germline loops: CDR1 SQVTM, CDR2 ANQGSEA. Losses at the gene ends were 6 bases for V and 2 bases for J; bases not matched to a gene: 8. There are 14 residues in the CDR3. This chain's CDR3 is CSVRGTGRAYEQYF. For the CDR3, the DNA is TGCAGCGTCCGTGGGACAGGGAGAGCCTACGAGCAGTACTTC.

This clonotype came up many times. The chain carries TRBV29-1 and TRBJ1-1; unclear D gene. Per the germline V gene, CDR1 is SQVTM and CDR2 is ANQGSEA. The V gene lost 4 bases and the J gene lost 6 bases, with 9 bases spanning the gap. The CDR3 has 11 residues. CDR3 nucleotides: TGCAGCGTTGCCCGGAGAGCTGAAGCTTTCTTT. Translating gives CSVARRAEAFF. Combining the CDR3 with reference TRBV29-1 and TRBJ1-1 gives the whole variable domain SAVISQKPSRDICQRGTSLTIQCQVDSQVTMMFWYRQQPGQSLTLIATANQGSEATYESGFVIDKFPISRPNLTFSTLTVSNMSPEDSSIYLCSVARRAEAFFGQGTRLTVV.

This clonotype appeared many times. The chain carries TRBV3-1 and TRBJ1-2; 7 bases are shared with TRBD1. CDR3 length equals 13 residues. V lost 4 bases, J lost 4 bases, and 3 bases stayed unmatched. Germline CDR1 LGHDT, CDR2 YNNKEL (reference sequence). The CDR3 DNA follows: TGTGCCAGCAGCCCAGGGACAGTCTATGGCTACACCTTC. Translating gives CASSPGTVYGYTF. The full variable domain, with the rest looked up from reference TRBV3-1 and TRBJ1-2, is DTAVSQTPKYLVTQMGNDKSIKCEQNLGHDTMYWYKQDSKKFLKIMFSYNNKELIINETVPNRFSPKSPDKAHLNLHINSLELGDSAVYFCASSPGTVYGYTFGSGTRLTVV.

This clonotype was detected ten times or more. CDR3: CASKVSGAYNEQFF. The CDR3 bases are TGTGCCAGCAAGGTTAGCGGGGCTTACAATGAGCAGTTCTTC. The chain uses TRBV6-1 and TRBJ2-1; 8 bases are shared with TRBD2. The CDR3 has 14 amino acids. The trim removed 7 bases at V and 4 bases at J, leaving 6 bases unmatched. The germline CDR1 and CDR2 sequences are MNHNS and SASEGT.

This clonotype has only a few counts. DNA for the CDR3: TGTGCCACCAGCAGAGATCCGGCAGACTATGGCTACACCTTC. Translated, it gives CATSRDPADYGYTF. This sequence joins TRBV15 and TRBJ1-2; D is unresolved. The CDR3 has 14 amino acids. Germline-derived CDR1 and CDR2 are LNHNV and YYDKDF (reference sequence). The V gene lost 0 bases and the J gene lost 3 bases, with 8 bases spanning the gap.

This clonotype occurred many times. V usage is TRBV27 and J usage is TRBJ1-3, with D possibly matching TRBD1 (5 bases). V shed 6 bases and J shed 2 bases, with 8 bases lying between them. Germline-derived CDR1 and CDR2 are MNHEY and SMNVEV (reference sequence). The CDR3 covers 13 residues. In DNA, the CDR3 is TGTGCCAGCAGGATGACAGCTGGAAACACCATATATTTT. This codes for CASRMTAGNTIYF.

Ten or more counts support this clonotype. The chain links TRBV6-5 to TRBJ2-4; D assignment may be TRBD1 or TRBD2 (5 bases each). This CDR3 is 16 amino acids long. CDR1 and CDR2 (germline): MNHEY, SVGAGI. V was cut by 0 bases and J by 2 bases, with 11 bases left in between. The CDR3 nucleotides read TGTGCCAGCAGTTACTCCGGGGCCGGGACCAAAAACATTCAGTACTTC. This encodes CASSYSGAGTKNIQYF.